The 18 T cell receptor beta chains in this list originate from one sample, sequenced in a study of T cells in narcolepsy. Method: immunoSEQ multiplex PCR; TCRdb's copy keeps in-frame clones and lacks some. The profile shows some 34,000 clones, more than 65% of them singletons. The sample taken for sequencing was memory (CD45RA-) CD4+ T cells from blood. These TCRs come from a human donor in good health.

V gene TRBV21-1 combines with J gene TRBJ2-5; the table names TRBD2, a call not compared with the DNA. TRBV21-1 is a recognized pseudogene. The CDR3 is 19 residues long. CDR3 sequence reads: CASSKERPSGTFRRETQYF. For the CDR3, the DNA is TGTGCCAGCAGCAAGGAAAGACCCTCCGGGACTTTTCGAAGAGAGACCCAGTACTTC.

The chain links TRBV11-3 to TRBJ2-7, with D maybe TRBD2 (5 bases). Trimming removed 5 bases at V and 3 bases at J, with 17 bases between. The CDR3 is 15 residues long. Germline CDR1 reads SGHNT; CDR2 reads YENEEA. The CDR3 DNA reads TGTGCCAGCAGCCCCTCGAGCGGCATATTCTACGAGCAGTACTTC. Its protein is CASSPSSGIFYEQYF.

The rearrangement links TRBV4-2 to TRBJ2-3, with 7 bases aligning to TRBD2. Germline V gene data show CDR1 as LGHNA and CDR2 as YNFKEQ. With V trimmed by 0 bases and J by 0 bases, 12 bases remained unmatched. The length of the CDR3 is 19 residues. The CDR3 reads CASSQDFWRGSLSTDTQYF. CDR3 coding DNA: TGTGCCAGCAGCCAAGATTTTTGGCGGGGGAGCCTCAGCACAGATACGCAGTATTTT.

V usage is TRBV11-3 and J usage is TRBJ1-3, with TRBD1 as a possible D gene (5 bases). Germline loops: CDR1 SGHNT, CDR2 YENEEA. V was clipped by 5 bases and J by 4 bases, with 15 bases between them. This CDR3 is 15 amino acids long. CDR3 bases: TGTGCCAGCAGCACCCGTTCGGGACCGGGAAACACCATATATTTT. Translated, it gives CASSTRSGPGNTIYF.

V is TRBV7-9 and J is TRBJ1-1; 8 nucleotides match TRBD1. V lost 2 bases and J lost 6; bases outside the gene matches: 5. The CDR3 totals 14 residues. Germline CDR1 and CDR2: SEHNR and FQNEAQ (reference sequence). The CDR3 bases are TGTGCCAGCAGCTTATCTACAGGGGGTTCTGAAGCTTTCTTT. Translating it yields CASSLSTGGSEAFF.

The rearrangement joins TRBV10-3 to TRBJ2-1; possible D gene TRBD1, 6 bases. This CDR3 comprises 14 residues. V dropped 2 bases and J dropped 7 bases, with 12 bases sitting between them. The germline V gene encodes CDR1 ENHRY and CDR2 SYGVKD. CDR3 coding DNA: TGTGCCATCAGTGAGGACGGACAGTTAAATGAGCAGTTCTTC. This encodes CAISEDGQLNEQFF.

CDR3 sequence reads: CASSPGSGAAGGGNEQFF. The DNA of the CDR3 is TGTGCCAGCTCACCTGGGTCTGGCGCGGCGGGAGGGGGCAATGAGCAGTTCTTC. The chain couples TRBV18 to TRBJ2-1; the match to TRBD2 covers 9 bases. V lost 3 bases, J lost 6 bases, and 15 bases stayed unmatched. The CDR3 contains 18 residues. Germline CDR1 KGHSH, CDR2 LQKENI.

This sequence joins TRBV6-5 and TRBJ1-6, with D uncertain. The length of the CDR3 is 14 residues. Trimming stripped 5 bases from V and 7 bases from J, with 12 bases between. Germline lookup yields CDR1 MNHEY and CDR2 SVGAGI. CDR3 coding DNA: TGTGCCAGCAGTCCGGGCCTATCAAATTCACCCCTCCACTTT. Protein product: CASSPGLSNSPLHF.

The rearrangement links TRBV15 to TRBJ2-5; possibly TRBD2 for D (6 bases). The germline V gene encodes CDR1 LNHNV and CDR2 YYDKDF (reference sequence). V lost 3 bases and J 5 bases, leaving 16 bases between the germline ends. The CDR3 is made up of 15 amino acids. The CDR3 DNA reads TGTGCCACCAGCAGCCCGGGTCCGGGGAGGGAGACCCAGTACTTC. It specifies CATSSPGPGRETQYF.

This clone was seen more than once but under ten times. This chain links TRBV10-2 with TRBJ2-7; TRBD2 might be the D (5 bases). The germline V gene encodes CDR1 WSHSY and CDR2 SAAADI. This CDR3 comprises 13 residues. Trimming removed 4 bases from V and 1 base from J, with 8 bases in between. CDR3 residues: CASSVSGSYEQYF. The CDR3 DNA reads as TGCGCCAGCAGTGTGAGCGGATCCTACGAGCAGTACTTC.

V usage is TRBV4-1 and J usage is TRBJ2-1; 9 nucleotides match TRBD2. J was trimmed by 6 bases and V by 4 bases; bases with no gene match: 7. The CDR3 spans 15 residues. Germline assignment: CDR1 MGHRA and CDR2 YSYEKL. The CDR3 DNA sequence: TGCGCCAGCAGCCCACCGGGACTAGCTGGCAATGAGCAGTTCTTC. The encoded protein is CASSPPGLAGNEQFF.

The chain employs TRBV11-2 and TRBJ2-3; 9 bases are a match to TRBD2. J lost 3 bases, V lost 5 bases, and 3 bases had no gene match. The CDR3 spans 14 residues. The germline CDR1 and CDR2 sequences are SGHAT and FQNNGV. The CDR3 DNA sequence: TGTGCCAGCAGCATACTAGCGGGTACAGATACGCAGTATTTT. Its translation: CASSILAGTDTQYF.

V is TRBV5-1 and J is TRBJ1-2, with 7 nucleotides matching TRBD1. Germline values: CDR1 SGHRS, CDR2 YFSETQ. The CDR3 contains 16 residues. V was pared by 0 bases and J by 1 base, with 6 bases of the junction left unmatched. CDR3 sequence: CASSLVTGQGNYGYTF. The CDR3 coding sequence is TGCGCCAGCAGCTTGGTGACAGGGCAGGGTAACTATGGCTACACCTTC.

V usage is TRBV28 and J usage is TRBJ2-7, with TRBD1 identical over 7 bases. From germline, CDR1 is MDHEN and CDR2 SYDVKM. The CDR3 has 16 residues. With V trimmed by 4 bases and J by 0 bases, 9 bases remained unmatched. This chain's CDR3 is CASSSGTVISSYEQYF. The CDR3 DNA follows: TGTGCCAGCAGTTCCGGGACAGTAATAAGCTCCTACGAGCAGTACTTC.

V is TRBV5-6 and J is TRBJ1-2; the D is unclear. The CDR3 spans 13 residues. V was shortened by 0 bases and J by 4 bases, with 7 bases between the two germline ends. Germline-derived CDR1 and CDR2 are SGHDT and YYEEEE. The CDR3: CASSLDPSYGYTF. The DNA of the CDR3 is TGTGCCAGCAGCTTGGACCCCTCCTATGGCTACACCTTC.

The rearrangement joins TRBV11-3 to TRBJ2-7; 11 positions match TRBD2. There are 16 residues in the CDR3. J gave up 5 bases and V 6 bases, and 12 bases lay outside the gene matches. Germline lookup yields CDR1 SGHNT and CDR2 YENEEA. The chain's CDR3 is CASSPPGLADPNEQYF. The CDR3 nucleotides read TGTGCCAGCAGTCCCCCGGGACTAGCGGACCCAAACGAGCAGTACTTC.

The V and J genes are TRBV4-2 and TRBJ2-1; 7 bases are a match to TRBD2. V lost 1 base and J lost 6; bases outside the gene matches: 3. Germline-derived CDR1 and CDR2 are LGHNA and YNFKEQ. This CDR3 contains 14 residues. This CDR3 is CASSQGSSGNEQFF. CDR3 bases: TGTGCCAGCAGCCAAGGGTCTAGCGGCAATGAGCAGTTCTTC.

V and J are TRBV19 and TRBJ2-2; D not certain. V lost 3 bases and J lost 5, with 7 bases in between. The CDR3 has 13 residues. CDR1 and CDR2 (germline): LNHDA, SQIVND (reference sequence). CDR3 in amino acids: CASSIRRTGELFF. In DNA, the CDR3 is TGTGCCAGTAGTATTAGACGGACCGGGGAGCTGTTTTTT.